This T cell receptor beta chain was retrieved from a study of T cell repertoires in cytomegalovirus infection. Study summary: In public TCR beta signatures, there were indications of both CMV infection and matching HLA type. General study findings and limits: Dominant in the ex vivo response were TCR beta clonotypes restricted by HLA-C and specific for CMV. Carriers of CMV and the relevant HLA type were discriminated by public TCR beta frequency.

V was cut by 2 bases and J by 1 base, with 8 bases left in between. The length of the CDR3 is 13 residues. CDR1 DFQATT and CDR2 SNEGSKA come from the germline V gene (reference sequence). Note on this clonotype: Antigen unknown.

TCRdb itself ran the reads through MiXCR, one entry per CDR3 protein. The repertoire has about 190,000 distinct CDR3 sequences, about 28% of them found once; the top ten carry about 31%. The TCR sequence derives from a human donor in good health (CMV status not recorded). Some clones in this sample may be carry-over from other donors' samples. The J gene is TRBJ2-5, the V gene TRBV20-1, with D possibly being TRBD1 (5 bases). Source material: PBMCs. CDR3 sequence reads: CSARQGPQETQYF. The CDR3 coding sequence is TGCAGTGCTAGACAGGGCCCCCAAGAGACCCAGTACTTC.